A selection of T cell receptor beta chains follows, all from one sample in a study of beta chain features in type 1 diabetes. Method: immunoSEQ multiplex PCR; TCRdb's copy keeps in-frame clones and lacks some. The table records some 150,000 clones, approximately 8.7% of them present only once. The material sequenced was central memory CD4+ T cells from blood. The receptors originated from a woman younger than 45 with type 1 diabetes. The CDR3 runs from the conserved cysteine through the conserved F or W. Fields, in order: clone size, J gene, V gene, D gene, CDR3 DNA, CDR3 protein. D genes are given only for firm matches. Clone size is not always given. Where it is, it says once, few, many or a class for expanded clones.

clone size: few; J gene: TRBJ2-3; V gene: TRBV6-5; D gene: TRBD2; CDR3 DNA: TGTGCCAGCAAAGAGATAGCGGGAGTGGATACGCAGTATTTT; CDR3 protein: CASKEIAGVDTQYF
clone size: few; J gene: TRBJ2-7; V gene: TRBV2; D gene: TRBD2; CDR3 DNA: TGTGCCAGCAGTGAATGGGCTAGCGGGCCCTACGAGCAGTACTTC; CDR3 protein: CASSEWASGPYEQYF
clone size: NA; J gene: TRBJ2-6; V gene: TRBV18; D gene: NA; CDR3 DNA: TGTGCCAGCTCACCCCTAGACTCTGGGGCCAACGTCCTGACTTTC; CDR3 protein: CASSPLDSGANVLTF
clone size: few; J gene: TRBJ1-1; V gene: TRBV5-1; D gene: TRBD1; CDR3 DNA: TGCGCCAGCGGGGGGACAGCTGAGAACACTGAAGCTTTCTTT; CDR3 protein: CASGGTAENTEAFF
clone size: few; J gene: TRBJ1-2; V gene: TRBV6-5; D gene: NA; CDR3 DNA: TGTGCCAGCAGTTACTCGGGGCAGGGGATCGGCTATGGCTACACCTTC; CDR3 protein: CASSYSGQGIGYGYTF
clone size: NA; J gene: TRBJ1-5; V gene: TRBV2; D gene: NA; CDR3 DNA: TGTGCCAGCAGTGAGCTGCGTGCTAATCATCCCCAGCATTTT; CDR3 protein: CASSELRANHPQHF
clone size: NA; J gene: TRBJ1-5; V gene: TRBV29-1; D gene: TRBD1; CDR3 DNA: TGCAGCGCGGGACAGGGGAAGGAGCCCCAGCATTTT; CDR3 protein: CSAGQGKEPQHF
clone size: few; J gene: TRBJ2-1; V gene: TRBV4-2; D gene: NA; CDR3 DNA: TGTGCCAGCAGCCAAGCCCTAGAGACCTACAATGAGCAGTTCTTC; CDR3 protein: CASSQALETYNEQFF
clone size: once; J gene: TRBJ1-5; V gene: TRBV6-5; D gene: NA; CDR3 DNA: TGTGCCACCTCAAGGGGCCCCGATCAGCCCCAGCATTTT; CDR3 protein: CATSRGPDQPQHF
clone size: few; J gene: TRBJ2-6; V gene: TRBV5-1; D gene: NA; CDR3 DNA: TGCGCCAGCAGCCCCAGGGCGTTCAGCTCTGGGGCCAACGTCCTGACTTTC; CDR3 protein: CASSPRAFSSGANVLTF
clone size: once; J gene: TRBJ2-5; V gene: TRBV11-3; D gene: TRBD1; CDR3 DNA: TGTGCCAGCAGCTTAGGCTACGGACAGGGAGAGACCCAGTACTTC; CDR3 protein: CASSLGYGQGETQYF
clone size: few; J gene: TRBJ1-2; V gene: TRBV7-3; D gene: NA; CDR3 DNA: TGTGCCAGCAGCCCCTCCTCAGCAGGGTATGGCTACACCTTC; CDR3 protein: CASSPSSAGYGYTF
clone size: NA; J gene: TRBJ2-3; V gene: TRBV2; D gene: TRBD2; CDR3 DNA: TGTGCCAGCAGTGGGCCGACTAGCCCAGATACGCAGTATTTT; CDR3 protein: CASSGPTSPDTQYF
clone size: once; J gene: TRBJ1-2; V gene: TRBV9; D gene: TRBD1; CDR3 DNA: TGTGCCAGCAGCGTAGCTTGGACAGGCATCTATGGCTACACCTTC; CDR3 protein: CASSVAWTGIYGYTF
clone size: few; J gene: TRBJ1-5; V gene: TRBV7-9; D gene: TRBD1; CDR3 DNA: TGTGCCAGCAGTAGCACAGGGGGGGAGCGGAGGCCCCAGCATTTT; CDR3 protein: CASSSTGGERRPQHF
clone size: few; J gene: TRBJ2-1; V gene: TRBV9; D gene: NA; CDR3 DNA: TGTGCCAGCAACCCCAACGGGTACTACAATGAGCAGTTCTTC; CDR3 protein: CASNPNGYYNEQFF
clone size: NA; J gene: TRBJ2-1; V gene: TRBV7-9; D gene: NA; CDR3 DNA: TGTGCCAGCAGCTTACTGAAGGGACAAGGGGATGAGCAGTTCTTC; CDR3 protein: CASSLLKGQGDEQFF
clone size: few; J gene: TRBJ2-2; V gene: TRBV30; D gene: TRBD2; CDR3 DNA: TGTGCCTGGATACGGGGGGGCACCGGGGAGCTGTTTTTT; CDR3 protein: CAWIRGGTGELFF
clone size: NA; J gene: TRBJ2-5; V gene: TRBV7-3; D gene: NA; CDR3 DNA: TGTGCCAGCAGCTACGGGTCTCAAGAGACCCAGTACTTC; CDR3 protein: CASSYGSQETQYF
clone size: NA; J gene: TRBJ2-5; V gene: TRBV6-5; D gene: TRBD2; CDR3 DNA: TGTGCCAGCAGTTACTCGAGCGGGAGGGCCGGAGAGACCCAGTACTTC; CDR3 protein: CASSYSSGRAGETQYF
clone size: few; J gene: TRBJ1-1; V gene: TRBV19; D gene: NA; CDR3 DNA: TGTGCCAGTAGTGTCCTCATAGACACTGAAGCTTTCTTT; CDR3 protein: CASSVLIDTEAFF
clone size: NA; J gene: TRBJ2-1; V gene: TRBV7-9; D gene: TRBD1; CDR3 DNA: TGTGCCAGCAGCCCCACGACAGGGAACAATGAGCAGTTCTTC; CDR3 protein: CASSPTTGNNEQFF
clone size: NA; J gene: TRBJ2-3; V gene: TRBV7-9; D gene: NA; CDR3 DNA: TGTGCCAGCAGCTTGGCCCACAGCCACACAGATACGCAGTATTTT; CDR3 protein: CASSLAHSHTDTQYF
clone size: few; J gene: TRBJ2-1; V gene: TRBV5-1; D gene: NA; CDR3 DNA: TGCGCCAGCAGCTTGGACGAAAGCCACAATGAGCAGTTCTTC; CDR3 protein: CASSLDESHNEQFF
clone size: NA; J gene: TRBJ2-3; V gene: TRBV23-1; D gene: NA; CDR3 DNA: TGCGCCAGCAGTCAGCCCTCTAGGGAGGCCACAGATACGCAGTATTTT; CDR3 protein: CASSQPSREATDTQYF
clone size: few; J gene: TRBJ2-1; V gene: TRBV6-1; D gene: TRBD2; CDR3 DNA: TGTGCCAGCAGTGTAGGCGCGGGAGGGAGCTACAATGAGCAGTTCTTC; CDR3 protein: CASSVGAGGSYNEQFF
clone size: NA; J gene: TRBJ1-1; V gene: TRBV2; D gene: TRBD1; CDR3 DNA: TGTGCCAGCACCTTGGACAGGGGGGACACTGAAGCTTTCTTT; CDR3 protein: CASTLDRGDTEAFF
clone size: NA; J gene: TRBJ2-1; V gene: TRBV5-1; D gene: TRBD2; CDR3 DNA: TGCGCCAGCAGCTCAGCGGGAGACTCCTACAATGAGCAGTTCTTC; CDR3 protein: CASSSAGDSYNEQFF
clone size: few; J gene: TRBJ2-4; V gene: TRBV13; D gene: TRBD2; CDR3 DNA: TGTGCCAGCAGCTCTAGACTAGCGGGAGCGGCCAAAAACATTCAGTACTTC; CDR3 protein: CASSSRLAGAAKNIQYF
clone size: NA; J gene: TRBJ2-2; V gene: TRBV4-2; D gene: NA; CDR3 DNA: TGTGCCAGCAGCAAAAACCTCCGGGACTCCGATCACGGGGAGCTGTTTTTT; CDR3 protein: CASSKNLRDSDHGELFF
clone size: NA; J gene: TRBJ2-1; V gene: TRBV7-2; D gene: TRBD2; CDR3 DNA: TGTGCCAGCAGCTTAGTCAGCGGGAGTATGCTTGCTTCCTACAATGAGCAGTTCTTC; CDR3 protein: CASSLVSGSMLASYNEQFF